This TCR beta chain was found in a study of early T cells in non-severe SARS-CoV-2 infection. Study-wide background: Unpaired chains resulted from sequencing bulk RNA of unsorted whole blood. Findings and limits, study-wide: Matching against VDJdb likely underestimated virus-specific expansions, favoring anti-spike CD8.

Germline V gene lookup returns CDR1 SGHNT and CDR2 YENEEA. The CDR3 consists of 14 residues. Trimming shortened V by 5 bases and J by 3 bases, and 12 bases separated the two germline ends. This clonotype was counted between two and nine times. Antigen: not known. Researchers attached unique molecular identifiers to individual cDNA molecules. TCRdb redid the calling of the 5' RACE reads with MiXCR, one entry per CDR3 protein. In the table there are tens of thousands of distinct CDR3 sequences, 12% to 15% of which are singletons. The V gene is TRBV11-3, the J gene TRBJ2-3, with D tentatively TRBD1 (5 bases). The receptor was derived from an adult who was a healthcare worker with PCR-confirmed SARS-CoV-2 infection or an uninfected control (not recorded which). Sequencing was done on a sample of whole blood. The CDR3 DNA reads TGTGCCAGCAGCACCGAGACAGCGACAGATACGCAGTATTTT. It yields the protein CASSTETATDTQYF. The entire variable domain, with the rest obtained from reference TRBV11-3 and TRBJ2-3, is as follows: EAGVVQSPRYKIIEKKQPVAFWCNPISGHNTLYWYLQNLGQGPELLIRYENEEAVDDSQLPKDRFSAERLKGVDSTLKIQPAELGDSAVYLCASSTETATDTQYFGPGTRLTVL.